This is a list of T cell receptor beta chains from one sample in a study of OX40 agonist ivuxolimab in advanced cancers. Profiled with immunoSEQ multiplex PCR; TCRdb holds only in-frame clones, not every one. The table has 15,000 to 20,000 clones, around 92% seen once. The material was CD4+ or CD8+ T cells sorted from blood, obtained in a trial of the OX40 agonist ivuxolimab. The source is an adult with an advanced solid tumor such as melanoma, head and neck, liver or kidney cancer. Both conserved end residues are part of each CDR3. Each record gives: J gene, V gene, CDR3 length, clone size, D gene, CDR3 protein, CDR3 DNA. D genes are given only for firm matches. Some rows have no size entry. The others give once, few or many, or a class for an expanded clone.

J gene: TRBJ2-1; V gene: TRBV18; CDR3 length: 15; clone size: .; D gene: TRBD2; CDR3 protein: CASSPPTGGLETRFF; CDR3 DNA: TGTGCCAGCTCACCACCCACGGGGGGGTTAGAAACGCGGTTCTTC
J gene: TRBJ2-7; V gene: TRBV7-3; CDR3 length: 14; clone size: .; D gene: .; CDR3 protein: CASSPGASSYEQYF; CDR3 DNA: TGTGCCAGCAGCCCCGGCGCTTCCTCCTACGAGCAGTACTTC
J gene: TRBJ2-1; V gene: TRBV15; CDR3 length: 14; clone size: .; D gene: TRBD2; CDR3 protein: CATSRGERGDEQFF; CDR3 DNA: TGTGCCACCAGCAGAGGAGAGCGGGGGGATGAGCAGTTCTTC
J gene: TRBJ1-2; V gene: TRBV7-8; CDR3 length: 15; clone size: .; D gene: TRBD1; CDR3 protein: CASSLERGTGYGYTF; CDR3 DNA: TGTGCCAGCAGCTTAGAACGCGGGACAGGGTATGGCTACACCTTC
J gene: TRBJ2-1; V gene: TRBV9; CDR3 length: 13; clone size: .; D gene: TRBD1; CDR3 protein: CASSVVPGGSQFF; CDR3 DNA: TGTGCCAGCAGCGTAGTCCCAGGGGGCTCGCAGTTCTTC
J gene: TRBJ2-3; V gene: TRBV6-1; CDR3 length: 15; clone size: .; D gene: TRBD2; CDR3 protein: CASNPTSGRGDTQYF; CDR3 DNA: TGTGCCAGCAATCCGACTAGCGGGAGAGGAGATACGCAGTATTTT
J gene: TRBJ2-7; V gene: TRBV7-8; CDR3 length: 15; clone size: .; D gene: TRBD2; CDR3 protein: CASSFTSGGFYEQYF; CDR3 DNA: TGTGCCAGCAGCTTCACTAGCGGGGGGTTCTACGAGCAGTACTTC
J gene: TRBJ2-7; V gene: TRBV19; CDR3 length: 14; clone size: .; D gene: TRBD2; CDR3 protein: CASSPASGTYEQYF; CDR3 DNA: TGTGCCAGTAGTCCGGCTAGCGGGACCTACGAGCAGTACTTC
J gene: TRBJ2-7; V gene: TRBV7-9; CDR3 length: 13; clone size: .; D gene: .; CDR3 protein: CASSFGPSYEQYF; CDR3 DNA: TGTGCCAGCAGTTTCGGACCCTCCTACGAGCAGTACTTC
J gene: TRBJ2-1; V gene: TRBV19; CDR3 length: 15; clone size: once; D gene: .; CDR3 protein: CASSEQAGLRNEQFF; CDR3 DNA: TGTGCCAGTAGCGAACAGGCGGGACTCCGGAATGAGCAGTTCTTC
J gene: TRBJ1-2; V gene: TRBV18; CDR3 length: 13; clone size: .; D gene: .; CDR3 protein: CASSPGQAQGYTF; CDR3 DNA: TGTGCCAGCTCACCGGGGCAGGCCCAGGGCTACACCTTC
J gene: TRBJ2-7; V gene: TRBV7-2; CDR3 length: 17; clone size: .; D gene: TRBD2; CDR3 protein: CASSRGLAVISSYEQYF; CDR3 DNA: TGTGCCAGCAGCCGCGGACTAGCGGTAATTAGCTCCTACGAGCAGTACTTC
J gene: TRBJ2-1; V gene: TRBV2; CDR3 length: 12; clone size: .; D gene: .; CDR3 protein: CARGNLANEQFF; CDR3 DNA: TGTGCACGGGGTAACCTAGCTAATGAGCAGTTCTTC
J gene: TRBJ2-7; V gene: TRBV28; CDR3 length: 13; clone size: .; D gene: .; CDR3 protein: CASKRTGTYEQYF; CDR3 DNA: TGTGCCAGCAAACGGACGGGGACCTACGAGCAGTACTTC
J gene: TRBJ2-7; V gene: TRBV7-6; CDR3 length: 14; clone size: .; D gene: .; CDR3 protein: CASSLDVATYEQYF; CDR3 DNA: TGTGCCAGCAGCTTAGACGTAGCTACCTACGAGCAGTACTTC
J gene: TRBJ1-1; V gene: TRBV4-1; CDR3 length: 13; clone size: once; D gene: .; CDR3 protein: CASSQVLNTEAFF; CDR3 DNA: TGCGCCAGCAGCCAGGTTCTTAACACTGAAGCTTTCTTT
J gene: TRBJ2-5; V gene: TRBV27; CDR3 length: 15; clone size: .; D gene: .; CDR3 protein: CASSLDIGERETQYF; CDR3 DNA: TGTGCCAGCAGTTTAGACATAGGGGAGCGGGAGACCCAGTACTTC
J gene: TRBJ2-7; V gene: TRBV28; CDR3 length: 13; clone size: .; D gene: .; CDR3 protein: CASSFQSRYEQYF; CDR3 DNA: TGTGCCAGCAGTTTTCAGTCTCGGTACGAGCAGTACTTC
J gene: TRBJ2-7; V gene: TRBV5-5; CDR3 length: 15; clone size: once; D gene: .; CDR3 protein: CASSLATGATYEQYF; CDR3 DNA: TGTGCCAGCAGCTTGGCTACGGGCGCGACCTACGAGCAGTACTTC
J gene: TRBJ2-1; V gene: TRBV7-9; CDR3 length: 15; clone size: .; D gene: .; CDR3 protein: CASSFTGGQSNEQFF; CDR3 DNA: TGTGCCAGCAGCTTTACCGGGGGCCAATCCAATGAGCAGTTCTTC
J gene: TRBJ1-1; V gene: TRBV13; CDR3 length: 13; clone size: .; D gene: .; CDR3 protein: CASSLRGGDEAFF; CDR3 DNA: TGTGCCAGCAGCTTGAGGGGGGGCGATGAAGCTTTCTTT
J gene: TRBJ2-7; V gene: TRBV5-5; CDR3 length: 14; clone size: .; D gene: TRBD1; CDR3 protein: CASSQGQGTYEQYF; CDR3 DNA: TGTGCCAGCAGCCAAGGACAGGGTACCTACGAGCAGTACTTC
J gene: TRBJ2-7; V gene: TRBV5-1; CDR3 length: 18; clone size: .; D gene: TRBD2; CDR3 protein: CASSREGTSGSVTYEQYF; CDR3 DNA: TGCGCCAGCAGTCGGGAGGGGACTAGCGGGTCCGTTACCTACGAGCAGTACTTC
J gene: TRBJ2-1; V gene: TRBV28; CDR3 length: 14; clone size: .; D gene: .; CDR3 protein: CASSSALSPGEQFF; CDR3 DNA: TGTGCCAGCAGTTCGGCCTTATCTCCAGGTGAGCAGTTCTTC
J gene: TRBJ2-5; V gene: TRBV27; CDR3 length: 16; clone size: .; D gene: .; CDR3 protein: CASSLSGQGRGETQYF; CDR3 DNA: TGTGCCAGCAGTTTATCCGGGCAGGGAAGGGGAGAGACCCAGTACTTC
J gene: TRBJ2-2; V gene: TRBV28; CDR3 length: 15; clone size: once; D gene: .; CDR3 protein: CASSFEGSIEGELFF; CDR3 DNA: TGTGCCAGCAGTTTTGAGGGATCCATTGAAGGGGAGCTGTTTTTT
J gene: TRBJ1-2; V gene: TRBV6-1; CDR3 length: 14; clone size: .; D gene: .; CDR3 protein: CASSAAQGWGGYTF; CDR3 DNA: TGTGCCAGCAGTGCGGCGCAGGGGTGGGGCGGCTACACCTTC
J gene: TRBJ2-3; V gene: TRBV5-4; CDR3 length: 16; clone size: once; D gene: .; CDR3 protein: CASSLDGGYGPDTQYF; CDR3 DNA: TGTGCCAGCAGCTTGGATGGGGGGTACGGCCCAGATACGCAGTATTTT
J gene: TRBJ2-1; V gene: TRBV4-3; CDR3 length: 16; clone size: .; D gene: .; CDR3 protein: CASSPLGGGLNNEQFF; CDR3 DNA: TGCGCCAGCAGCCCGCTCGGGGGAGGATTGAACAATGAGCAGTTCTTC
J gene: TRBJ2-7; V gene: TRBV27; CDR3 length: 14; clone size: once; D gene: TRBD2; CDR3 protein: CASSWGTSGYEQYF; CDR3 DNA: TGTGCCAGCAGTTGGGGGACTAGCGGGTACGAGCAGTACTTC
J gene: TRBJ1-1; V gene: TRBV4-1; CDR3 length: 13; clone size: .; D gene: .; CDR3 protein: CASSHPGGTEAFF; CDR3 DNA: TGCGCCAGCAGCCACCCCGGGGGCACTGAAGCTTTCTTT
J gene: TRBJ1-1; V gene: TRBV28; CDR3 length: 16; clone size: .; D gene: .; CDR3 protein: CASSFSLREPNTEAFF; CDR3 DNA: TGTGCCAGCAGTTTTAGTTTGAGGGAACCGAACACTGAAGCTTTCTTT
J gene: TRBJ2-1; V gene: TRBV7-2; CDR3 length: 13; clone size: once; D gene: .; CDR3 protein: CASSSNTYNEQFF; CDR3 DNA: TGTGCCAGCAGCTCGAACACGTACAATGAGCAGTTCTTC
J gene: TRBJ2-4; V gene: TRBV4-1; CDR3 length: 15; clone size: .; D gene: .; CDR3 protein: CASSQDHLAKNIQYF; CDR3 DNA: TGCGCCAGCAGCCAAGATCACTTAGCCAAAAACATTCAGTACTTC
J gene: TRBJ2-7; V gene: TRBV2; CDR3 length: 15; clone size: .; D gene: TRBD1; CDR3 protein: CASSEAGQVTYEQYF; CDR3 DNA: TGTGCCAGCAGTGAAGCAGGACAGGTAACCTACGAGCAGTACTTC